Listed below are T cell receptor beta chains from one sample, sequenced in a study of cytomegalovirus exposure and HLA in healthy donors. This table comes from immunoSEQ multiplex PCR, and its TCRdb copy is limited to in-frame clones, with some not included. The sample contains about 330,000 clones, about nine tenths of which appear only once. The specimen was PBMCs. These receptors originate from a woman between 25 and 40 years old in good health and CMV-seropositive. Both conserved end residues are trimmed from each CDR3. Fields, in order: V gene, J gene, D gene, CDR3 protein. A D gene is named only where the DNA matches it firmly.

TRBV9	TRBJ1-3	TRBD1	ASSVGTGGIPGNTIY
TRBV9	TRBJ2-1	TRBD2	ASSLQTSPGEQF
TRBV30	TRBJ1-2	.	AWRGPQGPNYGYT
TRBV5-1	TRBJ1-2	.	ASSLVGGITNYGYT
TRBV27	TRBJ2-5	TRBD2	ASGPPGGETQY
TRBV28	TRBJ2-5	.	ASDLIQGKKETQY
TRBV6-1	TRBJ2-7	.	ASSETPLDSEQY
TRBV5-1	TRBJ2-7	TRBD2	ASSLASGGPLYEQY
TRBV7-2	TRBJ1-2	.	ASSLGGGYGYT
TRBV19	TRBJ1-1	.	ASSPAGGRTEAF
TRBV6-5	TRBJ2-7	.	ASSGPDKSYEQY
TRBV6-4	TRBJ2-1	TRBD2	ASSDRRTSQYNEQF
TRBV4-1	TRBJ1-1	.	ASSQRQINTEAF
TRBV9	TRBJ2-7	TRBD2	ASSVGPAGGHEQY
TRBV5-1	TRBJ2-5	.	ASSGGRGPQETQY
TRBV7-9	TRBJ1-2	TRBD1	ASSTGQTGYT
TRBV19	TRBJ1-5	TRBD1	ASSSTGGSQPQH
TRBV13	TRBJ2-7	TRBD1	ASTLTGWTYEQY
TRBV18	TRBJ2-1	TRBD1	ASSPGQGAGNEQF
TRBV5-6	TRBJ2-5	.	ASSLVGGPQETQY
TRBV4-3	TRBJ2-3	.	ASSQTSTDTQY
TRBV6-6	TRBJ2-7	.	ASSYLDRTYEQY
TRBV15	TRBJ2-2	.	ATSSPDHLIPGELF
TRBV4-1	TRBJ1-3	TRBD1	ASSQRDRGLSGNTIY
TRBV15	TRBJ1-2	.	ATAQGGNGYT
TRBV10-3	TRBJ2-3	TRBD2	AIGGGLAGSDTQY
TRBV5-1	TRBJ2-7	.	ASSLGGYEQY
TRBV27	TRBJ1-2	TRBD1	ASSGQGAEGYT
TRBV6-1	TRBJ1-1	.	ASSDTGRRTEAF
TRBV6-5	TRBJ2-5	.	ASRIGGLVETQY
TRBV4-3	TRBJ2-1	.	ASSQGQALYNEQF
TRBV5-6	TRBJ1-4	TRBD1	ASSLVGTGEKLF
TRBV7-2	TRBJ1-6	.	ASSLSGGGRRNSPLH
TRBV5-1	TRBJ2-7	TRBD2	ASSFRGGGSYEQY